This TCR beta chain was recovered during a study of CD8+ T cells in alopecia areata. Study-wide context: Those patients who were treated received oral tofacitinib, which was given at 5 to 10 mg twice daily for moderate-to-severe alopecia areata.

This clone was detected a few times. The target antigen is unknown. Treatment given: oral pan-JAK inhibitor, 5-10 mg twice daily. Study-wide results and caveats: There were many expanded lesional clones persisting in scalp and blood during tofacitinib.

CDR3 length: 15 amino acids. V was clipped by 5 bases and J by 3 bases, with 13 bases between them. Per germline, CDR1 SGHTA and CDR2 FQGTGA. Extracted RNA was reverse transcribed, and the resulting cDNA served as sequencing template. Sequencing was performed with immunoSEQ multiplex PCR; in TCRdb, only in-frame clones are kept and a portion is missing. The sample holds fewer than 250,000 clones, about 40% seen once. The receptor's source is a human donor with alopecia areata. V usage is TRBV7-3 and J usage is TRBJ2-2, with D perhaps matching TRBD1 (5 bases). The source was CD4+ T cells sorted from blood, collected at approximately week 37, from a patient treated with tofacitinib. The CDR3 DNA follows: TGTGCCAGCAGCGCCGATCAGGGATACACCGGGGAGCTGTTTTTT. As protein: CASSADQGYTGELFF.